This T cell receptor beta chain originates from a study of T cells in localized non-small cell lung cancer. Study outcomes and limitations: Heterogeneity stays possible, as sequencing covered only one tumor region. Adjacent lung held a median roughly 50 of the top 100 tumor clones.

V lost 4 bases, J lost 3 bases, and 7 bases lay in between. Germline values: CDR1 SQVTM, CDR2 ANQGSEA. The CDR3 spans 11 residues. Concerning this clone: What it binds is not known.

Assay: immunoSEQ multiplex PCR; the TCRdb copy retains only in-frame clones and omits some. The table shows 45,000 to 70,000 clones, with roughly 88% occurring only once. The rearrangement uses TRBV29-1 and TRBJ2-7; the D is unclear. The source of this sequence is a woman aged 40 to 75 with stage I lung adenocarcinoma. The input for sequencing was peripheral blood, taken before any cancer treatment. The DNA for the CDR3 is TGCAGCGTTGGGTACAACTACGAGCAGTACTTC. Protein: CSVGYNYEQYF.